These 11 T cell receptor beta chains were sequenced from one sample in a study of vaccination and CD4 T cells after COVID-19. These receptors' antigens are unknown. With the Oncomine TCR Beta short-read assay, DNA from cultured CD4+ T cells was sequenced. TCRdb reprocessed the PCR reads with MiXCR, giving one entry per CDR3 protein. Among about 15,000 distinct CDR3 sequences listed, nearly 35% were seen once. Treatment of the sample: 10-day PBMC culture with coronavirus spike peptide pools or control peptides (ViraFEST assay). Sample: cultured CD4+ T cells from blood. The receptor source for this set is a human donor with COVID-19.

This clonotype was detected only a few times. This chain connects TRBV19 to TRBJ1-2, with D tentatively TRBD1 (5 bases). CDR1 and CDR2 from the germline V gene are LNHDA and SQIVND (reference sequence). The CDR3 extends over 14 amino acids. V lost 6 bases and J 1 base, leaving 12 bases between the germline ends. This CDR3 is CASSQGAGNYGYTF. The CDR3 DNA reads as TGTGCCAGTAGCCAAGGGGCAGGTAACTATGGCTACACCTTC.

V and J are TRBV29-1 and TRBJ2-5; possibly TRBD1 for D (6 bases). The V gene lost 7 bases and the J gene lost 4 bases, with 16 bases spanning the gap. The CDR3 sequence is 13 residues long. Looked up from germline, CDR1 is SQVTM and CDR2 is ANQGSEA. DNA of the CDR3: TGCAGCGGCCGGGACACTCCGTCAGAGACCCAGTACTTC. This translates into CSGRDTPSETQYF. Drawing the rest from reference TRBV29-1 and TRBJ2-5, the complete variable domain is SAVISQKPSRDICQRGTSLTIQCQVDSQVTMMFWYRQQPGQSLTLIATANQGSEATYESGFVIDKFPISRPNLTFSTLTVSNMSPEDSSIYLCSGRDTPSETQYFGPGTRLLVL.

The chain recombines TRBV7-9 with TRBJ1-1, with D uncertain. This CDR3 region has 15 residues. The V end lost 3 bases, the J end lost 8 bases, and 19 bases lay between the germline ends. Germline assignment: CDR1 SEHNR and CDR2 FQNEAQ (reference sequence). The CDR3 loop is CASSLDGRQVNEAFF. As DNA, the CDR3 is TGTGCCAGCAGCTTGGACGGTCGGCAGGTAAACGAAGCTTTCTTT.

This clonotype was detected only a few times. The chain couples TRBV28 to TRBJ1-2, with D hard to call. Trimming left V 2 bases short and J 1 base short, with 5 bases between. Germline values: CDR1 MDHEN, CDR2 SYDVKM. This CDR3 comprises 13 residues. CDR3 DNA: TGTGCCAGCAGTTTAGTGGGTAACTATGGCTACACCTTC. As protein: CASSLVGNYGYTF.

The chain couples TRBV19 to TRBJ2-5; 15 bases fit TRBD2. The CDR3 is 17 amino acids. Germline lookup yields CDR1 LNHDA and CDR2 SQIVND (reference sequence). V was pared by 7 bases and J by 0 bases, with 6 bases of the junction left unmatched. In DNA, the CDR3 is TGTGCCAGTAAAAAAGGGACTAGCGGGGGGCACCAAGAGACCCAGTACTTC. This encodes CASKKGTSGGHQETQYF.

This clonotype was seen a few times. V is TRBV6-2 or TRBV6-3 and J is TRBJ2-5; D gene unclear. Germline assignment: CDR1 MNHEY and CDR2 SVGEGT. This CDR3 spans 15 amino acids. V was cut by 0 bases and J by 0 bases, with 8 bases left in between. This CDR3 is CASSYSIGDQETQYF. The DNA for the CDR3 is TGTGCCAGCAGTTACTCGATTGGAGACCAAGAGACCCAGTACTTC.

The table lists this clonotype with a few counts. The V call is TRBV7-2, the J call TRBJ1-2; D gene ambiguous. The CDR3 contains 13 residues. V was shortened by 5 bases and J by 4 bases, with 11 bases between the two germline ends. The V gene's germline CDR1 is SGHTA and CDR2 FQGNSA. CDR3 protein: CASSQDGLYGYTF. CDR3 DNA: TGTGCCAGCAGCCAAGACGGACTCTATGGCTACACCTTC.

The CDR3: CAWSMIEKAKNIQYF. Written as DNA, the CDR3 is TGTGCCTGGAGTATGATAGAGAAAGCCAAAAACATTCAGTACTTC. This chain joins TRBV30 and TRBJ2-4, with unresolved D. CDR1 is GTSNPN and CDR2 is SVGIG in the germline V gene (reference sequence). CDR3 length equals 15 residues. Trimming removed 2 bases at V and 0 bases at J, with 11 bases between.

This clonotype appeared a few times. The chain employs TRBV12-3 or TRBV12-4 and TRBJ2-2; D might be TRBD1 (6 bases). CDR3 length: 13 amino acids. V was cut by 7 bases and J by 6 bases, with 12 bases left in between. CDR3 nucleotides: TGTGCCAGCAACTCGCCAGGGGCCGGGGAGCTGTTTTTT. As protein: CASNSPGAGELFF.

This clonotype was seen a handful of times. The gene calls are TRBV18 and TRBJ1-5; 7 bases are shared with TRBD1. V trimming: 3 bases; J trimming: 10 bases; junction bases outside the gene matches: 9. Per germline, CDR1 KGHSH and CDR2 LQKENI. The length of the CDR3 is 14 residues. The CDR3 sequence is CASSPGQHGGPQHF. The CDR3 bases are TGTGCCAGCTCACCGGGACAGCACGGGGGTCCCCAGCATTTT.

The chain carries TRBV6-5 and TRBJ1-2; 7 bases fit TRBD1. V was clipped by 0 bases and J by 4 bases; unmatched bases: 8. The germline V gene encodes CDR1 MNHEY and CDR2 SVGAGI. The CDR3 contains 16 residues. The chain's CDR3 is CASSYSSGQRIYGYTF. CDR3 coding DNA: TGTGCCAGCAGTTACTCCTCGGGACAGCGCATCTATGGCTACACCTTC.